The T cell receptor (beta chain) under discussion was sequenced for a study of OX40 agonist ivuxolimab in advanced cancers. Study-wide points: Clonal expansion from baseline to week 6 occurred in both CD4+ and CD8+ T cells.

Of note for this clone: Its antigen is unknown.

The protocol was immunoSEQ multiplex PCR, while the TCRdb copy is restricted to in-frame clones and leaves out a portion. The data contain 70,000 or so clones, roughly nine tenths of them singletons. Germline V lookup: CDR1 MDHEN, CDR2 SYDVKM. This CDR3 has 19 amino acids. Deletions cut 1 base from V and 3 bases from J, with 23 bases between. This sequence was found in an adult with an advanced solid tumor such as melanoma, head and neck, liver or kidney cancer. This chain links TRBV28 with TRBJ2-3, with TRBD2 as a possible D gene (6 bases). The input for sequencing was CD4+ or CD8+ T cells sorted from blood, taken in a trial of the OX40 agonist ivuxolimab. CDR3 amino acids: CASSLFDGGTWAGTDTQYF. Written as DNA, the CDR3 is TGTGCCAGCAGTTTATTCGACGGGGGAACGTGGGCGGGTACAGATACGCAGTATTTT.